Following are 5 T cell receptor beta chains from one sample sequenced in a study of T cell responses to AZD1222 COVID-19 vaccine. Profiling relied on immunoSEQ multiplex PCR, and the TCRdb table lists in-frame clones only, not all of them. The profile shows over 95,000 clones, around nine tenths of them singletons. Sequenced here: peripheral blood, sampled on day 0 of AZD1222 vaccination. These receptors were taken from an adult in good health.

J is TRBJ1-2 and V is TRBV6-5; 9 bases line up with TRBD1. Germline V CDR1 and CDR2: MNHEY, SVGAGI. There are 14 residues in the CDR3. V gave up 2 bases and J gave up 2 bases; unmatched junction bases: 0. CDR3 DNA sequence: TGTGCCAGCAGTTACGACAGGGGGAACTATGGCTACACCTTC. Its translation: CASSYDRGNYGYTF.

This clone was seen a single time. V is TRBV11-3 and J is TRBJ2-7, with 7 bases lining up with TRBD2. V trimming: 1 base; J trimming: 2 bases; junction bases outside the gene matches: 5. There are 15 residues in the CDR3. Germline V lookup: CDR1 SGHNT, CDR2 YENEEA. The DNA of the CDR3 is TGTGCCAGCAGCTTAGTTGGGGAGGGCCCCTACGAGCAGTACTTC. This translates into CASSLVGEGPYEQYF.

The chain links TRBV19 to TRBJ2-3; 8 bases align to TRBD1. V dropped 8 bases and J dropped 1; count of bases not matched to a gene: 2. The CDR3 is 13 amino acids. Germline V CDR1 and CDR2: LNHDA, SQIVND (reference sequence). CDR3 sequence (DNA): TGTGCCAGTTCGACAGGGGGCACAGATACGCAGTATTTT. This gives the protein CASSTGGTDTQYF.

The chain joins TRBV19 to TRBJ1-5; D remains ambiguous. This CDR3 comprises 14 residues. V lost 7 bases and J 0 bases, leaving 10 bases between the germline ends. Per germline, CDR1 LNHDA and CDR2 SQIVND (reference sequence). Here the CDR3 reads CASKKEDSNQPQHF. Written as DNA, the CDR3 is TGTGCCAGTAAAAAGGAGGATAGCAATCAGCCCCAGCATTTT.

The J gene is TRBJ1-2, the V gene TRBV5-1; tentatively, D is TRBD1 (6 bases). V lost 1 base and J lost 8, with 18 bases in between. This CDR3 region has 15 residues. Germline CDR1 is SGHRS and CDR2 is YFSETQ. CDR3 sequence: CASSLSPRTAHGYTF. The CDR3 DNA follows: TGCGCCAGCAGCTTGTCCCCTCGGACAGCCCACGGCTACACCTTC.